This is a list of T cell receptor beta chains from one sample in a study of shared clonotypes between healthy human individuals. The assay was immunoSEQ multiplex PCR, and TCRdb's table has in-frame clones only and misses some. The sample records about 480,000 clones, about 80% being singletons. The sequenced material came from PBMCs. These receptors all come from a middle-aged woman in good health. Some clones in this sample may be carry-over from other donors' samples. Each CDR3 is given with its conserved first and last residue. The order of the fields is V gene, J gene, CDR3 protein.

V: TRBV7-2
J: TRBJ2-1
CDR3: CASSVQSGTPYNEQFF

V: TRBV29-1
J: TRBJ1-1
CDR3: CSVDTMNTEAFF

V: TRBV5-6
J: TRBJ2-7
CDR3: CASSLVTGGRPYEQYF

V: TRBV29-1
J: TRBJ2-5
CDR3: CSVDPTQETQYF

V: TRBV6-6
J: TRBJ2-7
CDR3: CASSPLERPYEQYF

V: TRBV19
J: TRBJ2-7
CDR3: CASSIAGQGTYEQYF

V: TRBV11-2
J: TRBJ2-7
CDR3: CASSLPPGGGTYEQYF

V: TRBV6-5
J: TRBJ2-7
CDR3: CASSSSLAASYEQYF

V: TRBV27
J: TRBJ2-1
CDR3: CATVDLGLSNEQFF

V: TRBV2
J: TRBJ1-4
CDR3: CASSRDRVDEKLFF

V: TRBV11-3
J: TRBJ2-3
CDR3: CASSLEADTQYF

V: TRBV30
J: TRBJ2-6
CDR3: CACREAGANVLTF

V: TRBV11-2
J: TRBJ1-1
CDR3: CASSPTGLAEAFF